The 17 T cell receptor beta chains below all came from one sample that was sequenced in a study of beta chain features in type 1 diabetes. Reverse transcription of all isolated RNA meant that expressed TCRB transcripts were sequenced. Data came from immunoSEQ multiplex PCR; TCRdb stores just in-frame clones and leaves some out. The data show over 100,000 clones, about two fifths seen once. The material sequenced was stem cell memory CD4+ T cells from blood. These receptors were obtained from a woman aged 18-29 years in good health.

This sequence joins TRBV6-1 and TRBJ2-1, with a possible D match to TRBD2 (6 bases). V lost 6 bases and J lost 6, with 15 bases in between. The CDR3 runs to 14 residues. CDR1 MNHNS and CDR2 SASEGT come from the germline V gene. The CDR3 here is CASRWRGFSNEQFF. CDR3 nucleotides: TGTGCCAGCAGATGGCGGGGATTTAGCAATGAGCAGTTCTTC.

The chain uses TRBV28 and TRBJ2-3; 10 nucleotides align to TRBD2. Trimming removed 6 bases from V and 0 bases from J; junction bases left unmatched: 0. The CDR3 totals 14 residues. Germline lookup yields CDR1 MDHEN and CDR2 SYDVKM. CDR3 coding DNA: TGTGCCAGCAGACTAGCGGGGAGCACAGATACGCAGTATTTT. Translation gives CASRLAGSTDTQYF. Using reference TRBV28 and TRBJ2-3 for the parts outside the CDR3, the full variable domain is DVKVTQSSRYLVKRTGEKVFLECVQDMDHENMFWYRQDPGLGLRLIYFSYDVKMKEKGDIPEGYSVSREKKERFSLILESASTNQTSMYLCASRLAGSTDTQYFGPGTRLTVL.

This clone was seen only a few times. This sequence joins TRBV6-1 and TRBJ1-2; the match to TRBD1 covers 7 bases. The CDR3 spans 14 residues. The germline CDR1 and CDR2 sequences are MNHNS and SASEGT. The trim removed 7 bases at V and 4 bases at J, leaving 9 bases unmatched. The CDR3 protein is CASTIAGQIYGYTF. CDR3 nucleotides: TGTGCCAGCACTATTGCGGGACAGATCTATGGCTACACCTTC.

The rearrangement links TRBV4-3 to TRBJ2-7; 14 bases fit TRBD2. Unmatched junction bases numbered 5, after V lost 1 base and J lost 3 bases. This CDR3 comprises 17 residues. Germline V CDR1 and CDR2: LGHNA, YSLEER. The CDR3, as DNA: TGCGCCAGCAGCCAAGGGACTAGCGGGAGGTTTTACTACGAGCAGTACTTC. Residues: CASSQGTSGRFYYEQYF.

This clone has a handful of counts. V usage is TRBV5-5 and J usage is TRBJ1-2, with D possibly matching TRBD1 (5 bases). The CDR3 sequence is 16 residues long. With 0 bases removed from V and 4 bases from J, the gap between germline ends came to 16 bases. Germline assignment: CDR1 SGHKS and CDR2 YYEKEE (reference sequence). CDR3 nucleotides: TGTGCCAGCAGCTTGGCCCCTGGGGCAGGAATCTATGGCTACACCTTC. Its translation: CASSLAPGAGIYGYTF.

The chain joins TRBV9 to TRBJ1-1, with a weak D call TRBD1 (5 bases). V lost 0 bases and J lost 4, with 13 bases in between. Germline values: CDR1 SGDLS, CDR2 YYNGEE. CDR3 length: 15 amino acids. This chain's CDR3 is CASSVGVGGITEAFF. The CDR3 bases are TGTGCCAGCAGCGTAGGAGTTGGGGGGATCACTGAAGCTTTCTTT.

The rearrangement links TRBV6-5 to TRBJ1-4; weak D call: TRBD1 (5 bases). The CDR3 sequence is 14 residues long. Trimming took 6 bases from V and 7 from J, leaving 15 bases between them. The germline CDR1 and CDR2 sequences are MNHEY and SVGAGI. The CDR3, as DNA: TGTGCCAGCAGGACCTACGGGGGAACTGAAAAACTGTTTTTT. As protein: CASRTYGGTEKLFF.

This clone has just a few counts. This chain uses TRBV11-2 with TRBJ1-1, with 8 bases lining up with TRBD1. Trimming removed 5 bases from V and 0 bases from J; junction bases left unmatched: 11. Germline CDR1 and CDR2: SGHAT and FQNNGV. CDR3 length equals 17 residues. This chain's CDR3 is CASSPRTGHPMNTEAFF. The CDR3 region has the DNA TGTGCCAGCAGCCCCCGGACAGGGCATCCCATGAACACTGAAGCTTTCTTT. Filled out from reference TRBV11-2 and TRBJ1-1, the complete variable domain reads EAGVAQSPRYKIIEKRQSVAFWCNPISGHATLYWYQQILGQGPKLLIQFQNNGVVDDSQLPKDRFSAERLKGVDSTLKIQPAKLEDSAVYLCASSPRTGHPMNTEAFFGQGTRLTVV.

This clone has just a few counts. The rearrangement links TRBV7-3 to TRBJ2-2; TRBD1 might be the D (6 bases). The V gene lost 4 bases and the J gene lost 0 bases, with 30 bases spanning the gap. The CDR3 is 22 amino acids. CDR1 and CDR2 (germline): SGHTA, FQGTGA. This CDR3 reads CASSSGPGHRTEDSANTGELFF. The CDR3 DNA reads as TGTGCCAGCAGCTCAGGTCCGGGACACAGGACGGAGGATTCGGCGAACACCGGGGAGCTGTTTTTT.

The chain carries TRBV29-1 and TRBJ1-5, with D unresolved. The length of the CDR3 is 14 residues. Germline V gene data show CDR1 as SQVTM and CDR2 as ANQGSEA. V lost 7 bases and J 7 bases, leaving 20 bases between the germline ends. CDR3 sequence (DNA): TGCAGCGCCCTCGACACTGGCCTCAACCAGCCCCAGCATTTT. Protein: CSALDTGLNQPQHF.

This chain uses TRBV9 with TRBJ2-7; a weak D match, TRBD1 (6 bases). V dropped 3 bases and J dropped 3 bases, with 13 bases sitting between them. Germline CDR1 reads SGDLS; CDR2 reads YYNGEE. The CDR3 runs 14 residues. Here the CDR3 reads CASSAQGWSYEQYF. The CDR3, as DNA: TGTGCCAGCAGCGCACAGGGATGGAGCTACGAGCAGTACTTC.

The V call is TRBV29-1, the J call TRBJ2-7, with TRBD2 matching 10 bases. The CDR3 covers 14 residues. With V trimmed by 6 bases and J by 3 bases, 8 bases remained unmatched. The germline V gene encodes CDR1 SQVTM and CDR2 ANQGSEA. The CDR3 nucleotides are TGCAGCGTCTATAGCGGGAGGAGGAACTACGAGCAGTACTTC. Its protein product is CSVYSGRRNYEQYF.

The J gene is TRBJ2-1, the V gene TRBV19; TRBD2 matches at 9 bases. This CDR3 spans 14 amino acids. V lost 6 bases, J lost 5 bases, and 5 bases stayed unmatched. CDR1 LNHDA and CDR2 SQIVND come from the germline V gene (reference sequence). For the CDR3, the DNA is TGTGCCAGTAGCGGTAGCGGGAGACACAATGAGCAGTTCTTC. Encoded protein: CASSGSGRHNEQFF.

The chain uses TRBV7-3 and TRBJ2-2; 12 bases are a match to TRBD1. CDR1 and CDR2 from the germline V gene are SGHTA and FQGTGA. This CDR3 contains 18 residues. V lost 1 base, J lost 3 bases, and 6 bases stayed unmatched. For the CDR3, the DNA is TGTGCCAGCAGCTTAAGCCGGGACAGGGGGCTTCACACCGGGGAGCTGTTTTTT. This encodes CASSLSRDRGLHTGELFF.

The table lists this clone with a few counts. V gene TRBV10-3 combines with J gene TRBJ2-7; 8 nucleotides align to TRBD2. The germline gives CDR1 ENHRY, CDR2 SYGVKD. The CDR3 covers 14 residues. The CDR3 DNA reads as TGTGTCTCTAGGACTAGCCCGAGCTCCTACGAGCAGTACTTC. Amino acid sequence: CVSRTSPSSYEQYF.

The V gene is TRBV5-1, the J gene TRBJ2-5, with a weak D call TRBD2 (7 bases). Trimming removed 2 bases at V and 5 bases at J, with 13 bases between. The CDR3 runs 14 residues. CDR1 and CDR2 from the germline V gene are SGHRS and YFSETQ. Here the CDR3 reads CASSFGGGAETQYF. The CDR3, as DNA: TGCGCCAGCAGCTTTGGGGGGGGCGCGGAGACCCAGTACTTC. Drawing the rest from reference TRBV5-1 and TRBJ2-5, the complete variable domain is KAGVTQTPRYLIKTRGQQVTLSCSPISGHRSVSWYQQTPGQGLQFLFEYFSETQRNKGNFPGRFSGRQFSNSRSEMNVSTLELGDSALYLCASSFGGGAETQYFGPGTRLLVL.

This clone has more than one count but fewer than ten. The CDR3 reads CSVHVRGISVGAFF. The CDR3 bases are TGCAGCGTGCACGTTCGGGGGATTTCTGTTGGAGCTTTCTTT. The gene calls are TRBV29-1 and TRBJ1-1; D is possibly TRBD1 (5 bases). Trimming took 6 bases from V and 10 from J, leaving 24 bases between them. Looked up from germline, CDR1 is SQVTM and CDR2 is ANQGSEA. This CDR3 comprises 14 residues.